One sample yielded the 7 T cell receptor beta chains listed below, sequenced in a study of T cell repertoires in cytomegalovirus infection. MiXCR, applied by TCRdb to the reads, yields one record per CDR3 protein. Among some 500,000 distinct CDR3 sequences listed, 30% to 40% were seen once. Their cognate antigens are unknown. The sequencing used cultured PBMCs, collected from culture after CMV antigen stimulation. The receptors were gathered from a human donor in good health (CMV status not recorded). Some clones in this sample may be carry-over from other donors' samples.

This clonotype appeared many times. The chain is built from TRBV7-2 and TRBJ2-5; D call uncertain. With 5 bases removed from V and 2 bases from J, the gap between germline ends came to 12 bases. The CDR3 has 14 amino acids. Germline CDR1 reads SGHTA; CDR2 reads FQGNSA. The CDR3 here is CASSLIPVQETQYF. DNA for the CDR3: TGTGCCAGCAGCCTCATCCCCGTACAAGAGACCCAGTACTTC.

The chain carries TRBV2 and TRBJ1-6; D unresolved. The V end lost 7 bases, the J end lost 0 bases, and 10 bases lay between the germline ends. Looked up from germline, CDR1 is SNHLY and CDR2 is FYNNEI. The length of the CDR3 is 15 residues. The CDR3 DNA reads TGTGCCAGCAATCCAGAAAGCTCCTATAATTCACCCCTCCACTTT. As protein: CASNPESSYNSPLHF.

J is TRBJ2-2 and V is TRBV7-2, with 7 bases fitting TRBD2. V dropped 0 bases and J dropped 6; count of bases not matched to a gene: 4. Germline CDR1 is SGHTA and CDR2 is FQGNSA. The CDR3 loop spans 15 amino acids. The CDR3 protein is CASSLAGGFAGELFF. The CDR3 coding sequence is TGTGCCAGCAGCTTAGCGGGAGGGTTCGCCGGGGAGCTGTTTTTT.

The chain links TRBV30 to TRBJ1-2, with D unclear. V lost 6 bases to trimming and J lost 0 bases, with 14 bases between them. The CDR3 has 14 amino acids. Germline lookup yields CDR1 GTSNPN and CDR2 SVGIG (reference sequence). The CDR3 bases are TGTGCCTGCATCAGAACGGGTGCTAACTATGGCTACACCTTC. Its translation is CACIRTGANYGYTF.

The genes are TRBV30 and TRBJ1-4; D is possibly TRBD1 (5 bases). The length of the CDR3 is 12 residues. The germline V and J ends were trimmed by 7 bases and 7 bases, with 13 bases remaining between them. Germline V gives CDR1 GTSNPN, CDR2 SVGIG (reference sequence). Here the CDR3 DNA reads TGTGCCTTGGACCAGGGAGGTGAAAAACTGTTTTTT. It is translated as CALDQGGEKLFF.

There are a few counts of this clonotype. The rearrangement joins TRBV29-1 to TRBJ1-5; no firm D call. Trimming stripped 6 bases from V and 6 bases from J, with 15 bases between. The CDR3 contains 13 residues. Germline V gene data show CDR1 as SQVTM and CDR2 as ANQGSEA. The CDR3 protein is CSVGGLAGQPQHF. DNA for the CDR3: TGCAGCGTAGGAGGCTTGGCCGGTCAGCCCCAGCATTTT. The complete variable domain, with remaining parts taken from reference TRBV29-1 and TRBJ1-5, reads SAVISQKPSRDICQRGTSLTIQCQVDSQVTMMFWYRQQPGQSLTLIATANQGSEATYESGFVIDKFPISRPNLTFSTLTVSNMSPEDSSIYLCSVGGLAGQPQHFGDGTRLSIL.

The chain links TRBV2 to TRBJ2-4, with D maybe TRBD2 (6 bases). Germline loops: CDR1 SNHLY, CDR2 FYNNEI. Trimming stripped 2 bases from V and 4 bases from J, with 12 bases between. The CDR3 extends over 15 amino acids. The CDR3: CASSERRDLKNIQYF. The CDR3 coding sequence is TGTGCCAGCAGTGAACGGCGGGACCTAAAAAACATTCAGTACTTC.